Following are 19 T cell receptor beta chains from one sample sequenced in a study of identical twins. TCRdb analysed the 5' RACE reads with MiXCR anew, one entry per CDR3 protein. Of a few hundred thousand distinct CDR3 sequences listed, 7% to 9.5% are singletons. The sequenced sample consisted of naive T cells sorted from blood. Receptors originate from a woman in her forties or fifties in good health.

This clonotype came up many times. The chain joins TRBV29-1 to TRBJ1-1, with 7 bases that match TRBD1. V lost 1 base and J lost 2; bases outside the gene matches: 1. The germline V gene has CDR1 SQVTM and CDR2 ANQGSEA. This CDR3 contains 13 residues. The CDR3 DNA reads TGCAGCGTTGAAGCAGGGGGAAACACTGAAGCTTTCTTT. This gives the protein CSVEAGGNTEAFF.

This chain uses TRBV23-1 with TRBJ2-7; D is perhaps TRBD1 (6 bases). TRBV23-1 counts as an open reading frame of uncertain function. The CDR3 has 17 amino acids. Deletions cut 0 bases from V and 3 bases from J, with 18 bases between. The CDR3 DNA is TGCGCCAGCAGTCAATCTCCAATGGACAGTTATTTCTACGAGCAGTACGTC. It specifies CASSQSPMDSYFYEQYV.

This clonotype was picked up many times. The chain employs TRBV29-1 and TRBJ1-2; 9 bases match TRBD1. The germline gives CDR1 SQVTM, CDR2 ANQGSEA. There are 15 residues in the CDR3. Trimming cost V 7 bases and J 0 bases; bases outside gene matches: 9. For the CDR3, the DNA is TGCAGCGCCGGAGGGACAGGGAACACTAACTATGGCTACACCTTC. It encodes CSAGGTGNTNYGYTF.

This chain connects TRBV7-8 to TRBJ2-7; 9 nucleotides align to TRBD1. Looked up from germline, CDR1 is SGHVS and CDR2 is FQNEAQ. The CDR3 consists of 17 residues. Trimming cost V 4 bases and J 7 bases; bases outside gene matches: 17. CDR3: CASSSRAGTGFLREQYF. As DNA, the CDR3 is TGTGCCAGCAGCTCGCGTGCCGGGACAGGGTTCCTCCGGGAGCAGTACTTC. Full variable domain (outside the CDR3, taken from reference TRBV7-8 and TRBJ2-7): GAGVSQSPRYKVAKRGQDVALRCDPISGHVSLFWYQQALGQGPEFLTYFQNEAQLDKSGLPSDRFFAERPEGSVSTLKIQRTQQEDSAVYLCASSSRAGTGFLREQYFGPGTRLTVT.

This clonotype was seen more than once but under ten times. The gene calls are TRBV5-5 and TRBJ2-1; 8 positions agree with TRBD2. The CDR3 has 15 amino acids. CDR1 is SGHKS and CDR2 is YYEKEE in the germline V gene (reference sequence). With V trimmed by 4 bases and J by 4 bases, 7 bases remained unmatched. DNA of the CDR3: TGTGCCAGCAGCCAGACTGGCGGGGGGTACAATGAGCAGTTCTTC. It encodes CASSQTGGGYNEQFF.

This clonotype was counted many times. The rearrangement joins TRBV29-1 to TRBJ2-2; possibly TRBD1 or TRBD2 for D (6 bases each). The CDR3 is 15 residues long. Germline CDR1 is SQVTM and CDR2 is ANQGSEA. V lost 3 bases and J lost 5, with 16 bases in between. For the CDR3, the DNA is TGCAGCGTTGACGGGGGTGGGGGCAGGACCGGGGAGCTGTTTTTT. It encodes CSVDGGGGRTGELFF.

The V call is TRBV5-1, the J call TRBJ2-3; TRBD2 agrees at 10 bases. This CDR3 is built from 18 residues. Germline assignment: CDR1 SGHRS and CDR2 YFSETQ. J was trimmed by 2 bases and V by 7 bases; bases with no gene match: 16. In nucleotides, the CDR3 is TGCGCCAGCCGCTCTCGCTCAGGACTAGCGGCTTTCACAGATACGCAGTATTTT. Amino acids: CASRSRSGLAAFTDTQYF. The variable domain in full, completed from reference TRBV5-1 and TRBJ2-3, reads KAGVTQTPRYLIKTRGQQVTLSCSPISGHRSVSWYQQTPGQGLQFLFEYFSETQRNKGNFPGRFSGRQFSNSRSEMNVSTLELGDSALYLCASRSRSGLAAFTDTQYFGPGTRLTVL.

This clonotype was counted many times. The V call is TRBV5-1, the J call TRBJ2-5; 9 positions agree with TRBD1. CDR1 and CDR2 from the germline V gene are SGHRS and YFSETQ. This CDR3 spans 16 amino acids. V shed 1 base and J 4 bases; nucleotides not matched to a gene: 8. This chain's CDR3 is CASSLKGTGGGETQYF. The DNA of the CDR3 is TGCGCCAGCAGCTTGAAGGGAACAGGGGGCGGAGAGACCCAGTACTTC.

This chain links TRBV5-1 with TRBJ2-1, with 9 bases that match TRBD1. Germline V lookup: CDR1 SGHRS, CDR2 YFSETQ. The length of the CDR3 is 14 residues. Unmatched junction bases numbered 8, after V lost 4 bases and J lost 9 bases. This CDR3 reads CASSRDRALGEQFF. The DNA for the CDR3 is TGCGCCAGCAGCCGGGACAGGGCTCTAGGTGAGCAGTTCTTC.

This clonotype was seen at least ten times. CDR3 protein: CASSLWSATNEKLFF. The CDR3 region has the DNA TGTGCCAGCAGTTTATGGTCGGCAACTAATGAAAAACTGTTTTTT. The chain employs TRBV27 and TRBJ1-4; D is uncertain. CDR3 size: 15 residues. V lost 1 base, J lost 0 bases, and 6 bases lay in between. In germline, CDR1 is MNHEY, CDR2 SMNVEV (reference sequence).

The rearrangement uses TRBV12-3 or TRBV12-4 and TRBJ2-4; D is unresolved. This CDR3 spans 16 amino acids. The V and J ends lost 2 bases and 1 base respectively, with 12 bases between them. CDR3 loop: CASSLIQGIAKNIQYF. As DNA, the CDR3 is TGTGCCAGCAGTTTAATTCAAGGGATCGCCAAAAACATTCAGTACTTC.

The table lists this clonotype with many counts. The rearrangement joins TRBV5-1 to TRBJ2-2; D gene uncertain. The CDR3 covers 16 residues. The germline gives CDR1 SGHRS, CDR2 YFSETQ. Trimming shortened V by 4 bases and J by 3 bases, and 16 bases separated the two germline ends. The CDR3 DNA is TGCGCCAGCAGCCGCTTGCTGGGGAAGGACACCGGGGAGCTGTTTTTT. This sequence encodes CASSRLLGKDTGELFF.

V gene TRBV29-1 combines with J gene TRBJ2-3, with 7 bases lining up with TRBD1. Trimming at V came to 6 bases and at J to 6 bases, leaving 12 bases not matched to a gene. CDR3 length: 14 amino acids. Germline V lookup: CDR1 SQVTM, CDR2 ANQGSEA. This CDR3 reads CSVIRATGADTQYF. The CDR3 DNA sequence: TGCAGCGTGATTCGGGCCACAGGGGCCGATACGCAGTATTTT.

This clonotype was detected ten times or more. The chain combines TRBV29-1 with TRBJ1-2; D remains ambiguous. This CDR3 is 11 amino acids long. Germline CDR1 SQVTM, CDR2 ANQGSEA. V gave up 7 bases and J gave up 0 bases, with 6 bases separating them. The CDR3 coding sequence is TGCAGCGGGGCGACTAACTATGGCTACACCTTC. Protein sequence: CSGATNYGYTF.

This clonotype showed up just a few times. The chain uses TRBV5-1 and TRBJ2-6; D possibly corresponds to TRBD1 (5 bases). V was shortened by 3 bases and J by 0 bases, with 7 bases between the two germline ends. The CDR3 is made up of 15 amino acids. Germline values: CDR1 SGHRS, CDR2 YFSETQ. CDR3 sequence reads: CASSYGHSGANVLTF. The CDR3 bases are TGCGCCAGCAGCTACGGACACTCTGGGGCCAACGTCCTGACTTTC.

The gene calls are TRBV15 and TRBJ2-6; D possibly corresponds to TRBD1 (5 bases). This CDR3 region has 13 residues. The V gene's germline CDR1 is LNHNV and CDR2 YYDKDF (reference sequence). The V and J ends lost 11 bases and 0 bases respectively, with 8 bases between them. This CDR3 reads CAARGSGANVLTF. The CDR3, as DNA: TGTGCCGCTAGGGGCTCTGGGGCCAACGTCCTGACTTTC.

The CDR3 DNA reads TGTGCCAGCTCACCCCGGGACAGGGCTACGCAGTATTTT. This sequence encodes CASSPRDRATQYF. The J gene is TRBJ2-3, the V gene TRBV7-3, with TRBD1 matching over 9 bases. The CDR3 has 13 residues. Trimming removed 8 bases from V and 8 bases from J; junction bases left unmatched: 8. Per the germline V gene, CDR1 is SGHTA and CDR2 is FQGTGA.

This clonotype turned up a few times. The chain joins TRBV2 to TRBJ2-2; tentative D call: TRBD2 (7 bases). Trimming took off 4 bases at V and 2 bases at J, with 17 bases between the two ends. Germline values: CDR1 SNHLY, CDR2 FYNNEI. CDR3 length: 17 residues. The CDR3 sequence is CASSALRGRVNTGELFF. CDR3 coding DNA: TGTGCCAGCAGTGCCCTGAGGGGGAGGGTAAACACCGGGGAGCTGTTTTTT.

This clonotype showed up just a few times. The genes are TRBV5-1 and TRBJ2-1; either TRBD1 or TRBD2 may supply D (5 bases each). The ends were cut back, 4 bases at V and 2 bases at J, with 22 bases in the middle. Germline V gene sequence: CDR1 SGHRS, CDR2 YFSETQ. This CDR3 spans 18 amino acids. Here the CDR3 reads CASSNPSRIPGPYNEQFF. The CDR3 DNA reads as TGCGCCAGCAGCAATCCGTCCCGCATCCCGGGACCCTACAATGAGCAGTTCTTC.